This entry lists 22 T cell receptor beta chains sequenced from one sample in a study of T cells in Graves' hyperthyroidism and ophthalmopathy. TCR beta CDR3 region amplification was performed from RNA transcripts. First-round RT-PCR of the TCR CDR3 relied on the HTBI primer set. In TCRdb, the multiplex PCR reads were re-called with MiXCR into one record per CDR3 protein. Among about 410,000 distinct CDR3 sequences listed, around 15% were seen once. The sequenced sample was blood. Receptor source: a man younger than 35 with Graves' ophthalmopathy.

The sample holds many counts of this clonotype. The gene calls are TRBV27 and TRBJ2-1, with 7 bases identical to TRBD1. The trim removed 5 bases at V and 8 bases at J, leaving 3 bases unmatched. From germline, CDR1 is MNHEY and CDR2 SMNVEV (reference sequence). The CDR3 is made up of 12 amino acids. The CDR3 sequence is CASSDRVDEQFF. The CDR3 bases are TGTGCCAGCAGTGACAGGGTGGATGAGCAGTTCTTC.

A word on this clonotype: A clone one base away is much larger, so this may be a read error. The rearrangement uses TRBV7-9 and TRBJ2-7, with D perhaps matching TRBD2 (5 bases). The J call may be in error: the DNA end matches TRBJ2-1 better. Germline CDR1 SEHNR, CDR2 FQNEAQ (reference sequence). The length of the CDR3 is 12 residues. The CDR3 DNA reads as TGTGCCAGCAGCACCGCGGGCTACGAGCAGTTCTTC. Its translation is CASSTAGYEQFF.

This clonotype was observed many times. The V and J genes are TRBV7-8 and TRBJ2-7; the D gene is possibly TRBD1 (6 bases). The V end was cut by 1 base, the J end by 3 bases, with 10 bases between. Germline values: CDR1 SGHVS, CDR2 FQNEAQ. The CDR3 has 14 residues. The CDR3 region has the DNA TGTGCCAGCAGCTTAGGAGGACAGATCTACGAGCAGTACTTC. It specifies CASSLGGQIYEQYF.

As for this clonotype: A much larger clone differs by one base, so this may be a read error. The V and J genes are TRBV7-2 and TRBJ2-5, with 7 bases that match TRBD2. Germline values: CDR1 SGHTA, CDR2 FQGNSA. The CDR3 length is 15 residues. With V trimmed by 4 bases and J by 1 base, 6 bases remained unmatched. The CDR3 sequence is CASSSAPGGQETQYF. CDR3 nucleotide sequence: TGTGCCAGCAGCTCAGCTCCGGGGGGCCAAGAGACCCAGTACTTC.

V is TRBV7-2 and J is TRBJ1-2, with D maybe TRBD1 (6 bases). The V and J ends lost 4 bases and 0 bases respectively, with 15 bases between them. The CDR3 length is 16 residues. The germline CDR1 and CDR2 sequences are SGHTA and FQGNSA. The CDR3 sequence is CASSWGDWTANYGYTF. CDR3 nucleotides: TGTGCCAGCAGCTGGGGGGACTGGACAGCTAACTATGGCTACACCTTC.

This clonotype was counted ten times or more. The rearrangement uses TRBV11-3 and TRBJ1-2; TRBD1 is a possible D gene (5 bases). Trimming stripped 4 bases from V and 3 bases from J, with 12 bases between. The CDR3 spans 14 residues. The germline CDR1 and CDR2 sequences are SGHNT and YENEEA. Here the CDR3 DNA reads TGTGCCAGCAGCTCGGGGGGGGAGCACTATGGCTACACCTTC. Its translation: CASSSGGEHYGYTF. Full variable domain (remainder filled in from reference TRBV11-3 and TRBJ1-2): EAGVVQSPRYKIIEKKQPVAFWCNPISGHNTLYWYLQNLGQGPELLIRYENEEAVDDSQLPKDRFSAERLKGVDSTLKIQPAELGDSAVYLCASSSGGEHYGYTFGSGTRLTVV.

This clonotype appeared many times. The rearrangement joins TRBV11-3 to TRBJ2-5; D is tentatively TRBD1 or TRBD2 (5 bases each). The CDR3 has 14 amino acids. The V and J ends lost 5 bases and 0 bases respectively, with 10 bases between them. CDR1 and CDR2 from the germline V gene are SGHNT and YENEEA. CDR3 protein: CASSPGTDQETQYF. As DNA, the CDR3 is TGTGCCAGCAGCCCGGGGACCGACCAAGAGACCCAGTACTTC.

This clonotype was seen ten or more times. The chain joins TRBV15 to TRBJ2-7, with 9 nucleotides matching TRBD2. The CDR3 loop spans 21 amino acids. V dropped 5 bases and J dropped 7; count of bases not matched to a gene: 30. CDR1 and CDR2 from the germline V gene are LNHNV and YYDKDF (reference sequence). The CDR3, as DNA: TGTGCCACCAGCCCCGAGAGTGCGGGTTCCTCTAGGGGACTAGCCCCCGAGGAGCAGTACTTC. As protein: CATSPESAGSSRGLAPEEQYF. The full variable domain, its missing parts supplied by reference TRBV15 and TRBJ2-7, is DAMVIQNPRYQVTQFGKPVTLSCSQTLNHNVMYWYQQKSSQAPKLLFHYYDKDFNNEADTPDNFQSRRPNTSFCFLDIRSPGLGDTAMYLCATSPESAGSSRGLAPEEQYFGPGTRLTVT.

This clonotype was picked up a small number of times. This sequence joins TRBV9 and TRBJ2-7; 11 bases line up with TRBD2. With 1 base clipped from V and 5 bases from J, the junction kept 5 bases outside the gene matches. The CDR3 covers 15 residues. Germline CDR1 SGDLS, CDR2 YYNGEE. CDR3 nucleotides: TGTGCCAGCAGCGTATCACTAGCGGGAGAGGACGAGCAGTACTTC. Protein sequence: CASSVSLAGEDEQYF.

This clonotype was counted ten times or more. This sequence joins TRBV27 and TRBJ2-7; D gene unclear. The ends were cut back, 0 bases at V and 6 bases at J, with 6 bases in the middle. Germline CDR1 MNHEY, CDR2 SMNVEV (reference sequence). The CDR3 loop spans 12 amino acids. The DNA for the CDR3 is TGTGCCAGCAGTTTATCGGGCCGCGAGCAGTACTTC. Its protein product is CASSLSGREQYF.

This clonotype appeared many times. The junction shows a germline mismatch at one end, possibly a read error. This chain uses TRBV20-1 with TRBJ1-2; D is unresolved. Germline V gene lookup returns CDR1 DFQATT and CDR2 SNEGSKA (reference sequence). The CDR3 has 12 amino acids. The DNA for the CDR3 is TGCAGTGCTGGAGAGAGGGAGGATGGCTACACCTTC. Amino acid sequence: CSAGEREDGYTF.

This clonotype was observed many times. The rearrangement joins TRBV6-1 to TRBJ2-7, with a weak D call TRBD2 (5 bases). The CDR3 contains 13 residues. Trimming took off 6 bases at V and 1 base at J, with 10 bases between the two ends. Germline V CDR1 and CDR2: MNHNS, SASEGT. The CDR3 region is CASREEKSYEQYF. The CDR3 coding sequence is TGTGCCAGCAGGGAGGAGAAGTCCTACGAGCAGTACTTC.

This clonotype was seen only a few times. The rearrangement links TRBV9 to TRBJ1-2; no clear D. The CDR3 is 13 amino acids. V was trimmed by 4 bases and J by 6 bases, leaving 13 bases between them. Germline lookup yields CDR1 SGDLS and CDR2 YYNGEE. The CDR3 loop reads CASSSKLTHGYTF. The CDR3 DNA reads as TGTGCCAGCAGCTCGAAATTAACCCATGGCTACACCTTC.

The rearrangement joins TRBV6-1 to TRBJ2-5, with unresolved D. The CDR3 runs 13 residues. Germline CDR1 MNHNS, CDR2 SASEGT. Trimming left V 7 bases short and J 3 bases short, with 12 bases between. The CDR3 loop is CASTRVAEETQYF. CDR3 DNA sequence: TGTGCCAGCACCCGAGTGGCAGAAGAGACCCAGTACTTC.

The chain combines TRBV3-1 with TRBJ2-1, with TRBD2 as a possible D gene (5 bases). The CDR3 has 16 residues. Germline loops: CDR1 LGHDT, CDR2 YNNKEL (reference sequence). V was shortened by 4 bases and J by 2 bases, with 15 bases between the two germline ends. CDR3 DNA sequence: TGTGCCAGCAGCCCCCGTCCCAGCGGAGCCTACAATGAGCAGTTCTTC. This translates into CASSPRPSGAYNEQFF.

In the case of this clonotype: A clone one base away is much larger, so this may be a read error. The chain carries TRBV11-2 and TRBJ2-7; D ambiguous. CDR1 SGHAT and CDR2 FQNNGV come from the germline V gene. The CDR3 consists of 14 residues. CDR3 DNA sequence: TGTGCCAGCAGTGAGGTATTAAGCTCCTACGAGCAGCACTTC. It is translated as CASSEVLSSYEQHF.

This clonotype was observed many times. This chain connects TRBV6-1 to TRBJ2-7; 7 bases align to TRBD1. This CDR3 is 15 amino acids long. V shed 6 bases, J shed 2 bases, and the junction held 10 bases outside the gene matches. The V gene's germline CDR1 is MNHNS and CDR2 SASEGT. CDR3 sequence: CASRSPAGGPYEQYF. The CDR3, as DNA: TGTGCCAGCAGGAGTCCTGCAGGGGGTCCCTACGAGCAGTACTTC.

This clonotype was found a few times. The V call is TRBV13, the J call TRBJ2-1; tentatively, D is TRBD1 (7 bases). There are 16 residues in the CDR3. With 3 bases removed from V and 15 bases from J, the gap between germline ends came to 27 bases. The germline gives CDR1 PRHDT, CDR2 FYEKMQ (reference sequence). CDR3 sequence: CASSFSSEGAKGTGFF. The CDR3 DNA follows: TGTGCCAGCAGCTTCTCTAGCGAGGGGGCGAAAGGGACTGGGTTCTTC.

This clonotype was seen repeatedly, ten times or more. The chain links TRBV19 to TRBJ1-5; tentatively, D is TRBD1 (5 bases). Germline CDR1 and CDR2: LNHDA and SQIVND (reference sequence). Trimming removed 7 bases at V and 1 base at J, with 14 bases between. This CDR3 has 15 amino acids. The DNA for the CDR3 is TGTGCCAGTACCCATATGAAGGGGAGCAATCAGCCCCAGCATTTT. Translated, it gives CASTHMKGSNQPQHF.

This chain links TRBV7-8 with TRBJ1-2; D not certain. Germline V CDR1 and CDR2: SGHVS, FQNEAQ. V dropped 1 base and J dropped 8 bases, with 11 bases sitting between them. The CDR3 spans 13 residues. CDR3 in DNA: TGTGCCAGCAGCTTAGAGGCGGTTACCGGCTACACCTTC. Translating it yields CASSLEAVTGYTF.

This clonotype was seen ten or more times. The chain carries TRBV5-1 and TRBJ2-3; D is perhaps TRBD1 or TRBD2 (5 bases each). V dropped 3 bases and J dropped 7 bases, with 21 bases sitting between them. CDR3 size: 16 residues. In germline, CDR1 is SGHRS, CDR2 YFSETQ. The CDR3 region is CASSWASGRRIYTQYF. In DNA, the CDR3 is TGCGCCAGCAGCTGGGCCTCGGGACGCCGAATTTATACGCAGTATTTT.

This clonotype was counted ten times or more. V gene TRBV15 combines with J gene TRBJ2-2; 8 bases are a match to TRBD1. Per germline, CDR1 LNHNV and CDR2 YYDKDF (reference sequence). The CDR3 covers 14 residues. Germline trimming cut 10 bases from V and 0 bases from J; bases unmatched to any gene: 4. CDR3 in amino acids: CAIQQGANTGELFF. The CDR3 DNA reads as TGTGCCATACAACAGGGGGCGAACACCGGGGAGCTGTTTTTT.